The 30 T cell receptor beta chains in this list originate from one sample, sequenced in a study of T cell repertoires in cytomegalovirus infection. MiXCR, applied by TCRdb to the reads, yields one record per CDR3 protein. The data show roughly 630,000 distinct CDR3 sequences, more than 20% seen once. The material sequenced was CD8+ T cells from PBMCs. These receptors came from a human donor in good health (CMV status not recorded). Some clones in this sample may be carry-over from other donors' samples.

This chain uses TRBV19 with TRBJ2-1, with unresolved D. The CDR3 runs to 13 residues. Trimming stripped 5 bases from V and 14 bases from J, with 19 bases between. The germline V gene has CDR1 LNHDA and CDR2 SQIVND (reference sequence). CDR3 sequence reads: CASSPAEGRSEFF. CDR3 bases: TGTGCCAGTAGTCCGGCCGAAGGACGCTCGGAGTTCTTC.

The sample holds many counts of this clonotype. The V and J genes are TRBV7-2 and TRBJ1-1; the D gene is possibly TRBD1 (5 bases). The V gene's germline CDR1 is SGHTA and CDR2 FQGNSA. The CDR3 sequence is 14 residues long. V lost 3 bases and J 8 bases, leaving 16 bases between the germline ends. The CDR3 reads CASSFKTQGGEAFF. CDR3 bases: TGTGCCAGCAGCTTTAAAACTCAGGGCGGAGAAGCTTTCTTT.

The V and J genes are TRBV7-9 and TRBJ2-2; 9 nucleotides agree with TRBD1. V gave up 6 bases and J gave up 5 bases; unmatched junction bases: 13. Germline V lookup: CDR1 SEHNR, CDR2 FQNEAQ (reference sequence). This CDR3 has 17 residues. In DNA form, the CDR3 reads TGTGCCAGCAGTTTCCTAAGCGGGACAGGGTGGACCGGGGAGCTGTTTTTT. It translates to CASSFLSGTGWTGELFF.

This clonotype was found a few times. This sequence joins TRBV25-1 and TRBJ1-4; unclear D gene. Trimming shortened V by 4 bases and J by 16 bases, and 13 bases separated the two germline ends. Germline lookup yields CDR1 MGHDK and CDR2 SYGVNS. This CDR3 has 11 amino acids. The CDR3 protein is CASSGGRGRFF. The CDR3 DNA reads TGTGCCAGCAGTGGTGGACGGGGTAGGTTTTTT.

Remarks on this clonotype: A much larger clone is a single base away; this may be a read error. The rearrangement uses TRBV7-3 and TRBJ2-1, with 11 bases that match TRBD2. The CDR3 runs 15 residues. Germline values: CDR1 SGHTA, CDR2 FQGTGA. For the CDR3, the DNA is TGTGTCAGCAGCTCCGTAGCGGGGGGGCGGGATGAGCAGTTCTTC. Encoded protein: CVSSSVAGGRDEQFF. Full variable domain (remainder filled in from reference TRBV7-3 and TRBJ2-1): GAGVSQTPSNKVTEKGKYVELRCDPISGHTALYWYRQSLGQGPEFLIYFQGTGAADDSGLPNDRFFAVRPEGSVSTLKIQRTERGDSAVYLCVSSSVAGGRDEQFFGPGTRLTVL.

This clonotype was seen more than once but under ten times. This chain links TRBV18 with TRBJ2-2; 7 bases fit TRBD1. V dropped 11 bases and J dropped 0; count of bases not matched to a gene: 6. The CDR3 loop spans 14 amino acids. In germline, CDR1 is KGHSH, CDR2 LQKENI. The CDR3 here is CAGEGQSNTGELFF. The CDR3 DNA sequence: TGTGCCGGCGAGGGACAGTCGAACACCGGGGAGCTGTTTTTT.

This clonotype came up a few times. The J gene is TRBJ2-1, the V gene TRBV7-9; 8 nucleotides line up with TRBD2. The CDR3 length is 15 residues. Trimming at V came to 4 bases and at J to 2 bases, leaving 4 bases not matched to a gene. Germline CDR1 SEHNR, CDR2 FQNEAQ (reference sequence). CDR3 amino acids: CASSSSSGPYNEQFF. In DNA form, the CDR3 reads TGTGCCAGCAGCTCATCTAGCGGGCCCTACAATGAGCAGTTCTTC.

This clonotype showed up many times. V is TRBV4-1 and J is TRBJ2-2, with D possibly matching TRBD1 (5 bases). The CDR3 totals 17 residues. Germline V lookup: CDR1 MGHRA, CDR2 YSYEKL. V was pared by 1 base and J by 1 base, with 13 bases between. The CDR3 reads CASSQVPPGQNTGELFF. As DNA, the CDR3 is TGCGCCAGCAGCCAAGTACCCCCCGGACAGAACACCGGGGAGCTGTTTTTT.

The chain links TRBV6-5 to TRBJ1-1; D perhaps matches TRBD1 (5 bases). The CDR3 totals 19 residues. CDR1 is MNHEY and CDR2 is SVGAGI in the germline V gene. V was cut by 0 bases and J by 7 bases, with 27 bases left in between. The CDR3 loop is CASSYSVAGSGFEKGEAFF. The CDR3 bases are TGTGCCAGCAGTTACTCGGTGGCAGGGAGCGGTTTTGAAAAGGGTGAAGCTTTCTTT.

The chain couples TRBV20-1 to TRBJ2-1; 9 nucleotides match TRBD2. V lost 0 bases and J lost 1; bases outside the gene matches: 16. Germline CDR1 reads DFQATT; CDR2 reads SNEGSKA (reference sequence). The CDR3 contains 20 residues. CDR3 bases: TGCAGTGCTAGAGATCTCAGTGGGACTAGCCCCCGGGCATCCTACAATGAGCAGTTCTTC. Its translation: CSARDLSGTSPRASYNEQFF.

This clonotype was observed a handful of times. For the CDR3, the DNA is TGTGCCAGCAGTGAATTTGGGGCAGTCAACGGGAACTATGGCTACACCTTC. It is translated as CASSEFGAVNGNYGYTF. The chain links TRBV25-1 to TRBJ1-2; TRBD1 might be the D (5 bases). The germline V gene has CDR1 MGHDK and CDR2 SYGVNS. V dropped 1 base and J dropped 2 bases, with 17 bases sitting between them. The CDR3 sequence is 17 residues long.

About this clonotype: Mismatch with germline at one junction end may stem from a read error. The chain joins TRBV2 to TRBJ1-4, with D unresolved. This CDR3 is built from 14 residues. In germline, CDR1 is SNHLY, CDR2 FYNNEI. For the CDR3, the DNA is TGTGCCAGCAATGAAGGGCTCCGACGCGAAAAACTGTTTTTT. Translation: CASNEGLRREKLFF. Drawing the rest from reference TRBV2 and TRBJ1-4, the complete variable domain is EPEVTQTPSHQVTQMGQEVILRCVPISNHLYFYWYRQILGQKVEFLVSFYNNEISEKSEIFDDQFSVERPDGSNFTLKIRSTKLEDSAMYFCASNEGLRREKLFFGSGTQLSVL.

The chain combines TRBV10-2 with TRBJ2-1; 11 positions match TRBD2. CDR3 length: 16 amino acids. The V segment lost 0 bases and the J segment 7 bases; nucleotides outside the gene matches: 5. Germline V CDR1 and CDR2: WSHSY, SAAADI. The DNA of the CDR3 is TGCGCCAGCAGTGAGTCGGGTAGCGGGGGGGCGAATGAGCAGTTCTTC. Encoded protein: CASSESGSGGANEQFF.

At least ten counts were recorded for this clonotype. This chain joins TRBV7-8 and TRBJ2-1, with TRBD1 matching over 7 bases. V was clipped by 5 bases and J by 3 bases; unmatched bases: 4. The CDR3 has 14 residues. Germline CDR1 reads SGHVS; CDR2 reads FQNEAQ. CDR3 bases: TGTGCCAGCAGCCCCGACAGGGTCTACAATGAGCAGTTCTTC. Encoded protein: CASSPDRVYNEQFF.

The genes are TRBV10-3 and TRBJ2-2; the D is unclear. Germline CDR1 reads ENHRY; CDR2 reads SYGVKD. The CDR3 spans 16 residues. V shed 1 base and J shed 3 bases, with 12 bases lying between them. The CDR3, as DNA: TGTGCCATCAGTGAGTTATCGGCAGGAGACACCGGGGAGCTGTTTTTT. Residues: CAISELSAGDTGELFF.

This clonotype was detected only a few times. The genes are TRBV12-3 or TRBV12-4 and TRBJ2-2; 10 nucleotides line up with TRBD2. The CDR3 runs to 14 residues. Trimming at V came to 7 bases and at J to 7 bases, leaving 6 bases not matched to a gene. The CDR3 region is CASNIGTSDGELFF. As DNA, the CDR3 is TGTGCCAGCAACATCGGGACTAGCGACGGGGAGCTGTTTTTT.

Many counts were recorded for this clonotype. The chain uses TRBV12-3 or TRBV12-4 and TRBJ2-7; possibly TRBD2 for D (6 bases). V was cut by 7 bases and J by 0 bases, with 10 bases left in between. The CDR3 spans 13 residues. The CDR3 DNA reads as TGTGCCAGCAATAACGGGGGCTCCTACGAGCAGTACTTC. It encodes CASNNGGSYEQYF.

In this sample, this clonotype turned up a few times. The CDR3 nucleotides read TGCAGCGTTTACCCCAGGGGGTCCGGGGAGCTGTTTTTT. It yields the protein CSVYPRGSGELFF. This chain joins TRBV29-1 and TRBJ2-2, with TRBD1 matching over 7 bases. The germline CDR1 and CDR2 sequences are SQVTM and ANQGSEA. Trimming cost V 5 bases and J 6 bases; bases outside gene matches: 6. This CDR3 contains 13 residues.

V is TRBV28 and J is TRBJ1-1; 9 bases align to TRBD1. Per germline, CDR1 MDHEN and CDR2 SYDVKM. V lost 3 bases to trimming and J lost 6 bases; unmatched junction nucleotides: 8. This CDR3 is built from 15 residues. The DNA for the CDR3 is TGTGCCAGCAGTTTCCACAGGGGGCTGGGGCCTGAAGCTTTCTTT. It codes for CASSFHRGLGPEAFF.

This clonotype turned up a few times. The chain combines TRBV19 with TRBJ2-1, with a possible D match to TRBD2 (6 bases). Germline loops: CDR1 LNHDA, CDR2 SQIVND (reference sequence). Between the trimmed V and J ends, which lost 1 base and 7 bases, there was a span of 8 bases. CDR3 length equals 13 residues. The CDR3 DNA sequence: TGTGCCAGTAGTATAGTGAGCGGGAATGAGCAGTTCTTC. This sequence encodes CASSIVSGNEQFF.

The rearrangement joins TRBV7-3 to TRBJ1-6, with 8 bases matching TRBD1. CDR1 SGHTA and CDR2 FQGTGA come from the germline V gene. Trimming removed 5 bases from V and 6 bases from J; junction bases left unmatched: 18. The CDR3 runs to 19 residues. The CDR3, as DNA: TGTGCCAGCAGCCCCGGGTCAGGGGGCGCAAAGGGTGGTAATTCACCCCTCCACTTT. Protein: CASSPGSGGAKGGNSPLHF.

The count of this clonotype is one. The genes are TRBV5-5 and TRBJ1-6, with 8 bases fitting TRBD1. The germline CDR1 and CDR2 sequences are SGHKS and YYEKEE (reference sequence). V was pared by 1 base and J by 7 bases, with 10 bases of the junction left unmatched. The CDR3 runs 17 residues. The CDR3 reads CASSLWGPAGGNSPLHF. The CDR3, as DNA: TGTGCCAGCAGCTTGTGGGGCCCGGCAGGGGGCAATTCACCCCTCCACTTT. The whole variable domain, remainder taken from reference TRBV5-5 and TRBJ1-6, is DAGVTQSPTHLIKTRGQQVTLRCSPISGHKSVSWYQQVLGQGPQFIFQYYEKEERGRGNFPDRFSARQFPNYSSELNVNALLLGDSALYLCASSLWGPAGGNSPLHFGNGTRLTVT.

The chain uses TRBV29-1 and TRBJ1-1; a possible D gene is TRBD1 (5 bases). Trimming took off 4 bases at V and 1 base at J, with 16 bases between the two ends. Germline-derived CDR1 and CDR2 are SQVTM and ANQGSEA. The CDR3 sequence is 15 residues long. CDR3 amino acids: CSVGIVDRPNTEAFF. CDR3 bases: TGCAGCGTTGGGATTGTTGACAGACCGAACACTGAAGCTTTCTTT.

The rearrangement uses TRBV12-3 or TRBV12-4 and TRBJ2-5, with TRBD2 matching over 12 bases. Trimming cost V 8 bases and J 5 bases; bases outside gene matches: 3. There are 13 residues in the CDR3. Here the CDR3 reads CASGLAGWETQYF. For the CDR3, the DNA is TGTGCCAGCGGACTAGCGGGGTGGGAGACCCAGTACTTC.

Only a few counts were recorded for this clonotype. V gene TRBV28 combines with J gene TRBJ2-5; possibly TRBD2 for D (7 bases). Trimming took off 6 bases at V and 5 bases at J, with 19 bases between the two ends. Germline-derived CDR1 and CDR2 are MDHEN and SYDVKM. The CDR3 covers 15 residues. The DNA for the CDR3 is TGTGCCAGCAGCCTCTCTTGGGGGGGCCGGGAGACCCAGTACTTC. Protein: CASSLSWGGRETQYF.

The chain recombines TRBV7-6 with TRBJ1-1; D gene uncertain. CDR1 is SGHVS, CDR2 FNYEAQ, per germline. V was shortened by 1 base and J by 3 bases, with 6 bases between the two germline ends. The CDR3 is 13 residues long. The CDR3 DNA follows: TGTGCCAGCAGCTTAGGGACCGACACTGAAGCTTTCTTT. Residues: CASSLGTDTEAFF.

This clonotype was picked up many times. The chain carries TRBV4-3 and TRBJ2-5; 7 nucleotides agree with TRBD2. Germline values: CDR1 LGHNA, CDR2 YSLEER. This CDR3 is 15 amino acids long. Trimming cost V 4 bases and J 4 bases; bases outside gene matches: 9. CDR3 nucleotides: TGCGCCAGCAGCCCTGGGAGGGAGCTAAGAGAGACCCAGTACTTC. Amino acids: CASSPGRELRETQYF.

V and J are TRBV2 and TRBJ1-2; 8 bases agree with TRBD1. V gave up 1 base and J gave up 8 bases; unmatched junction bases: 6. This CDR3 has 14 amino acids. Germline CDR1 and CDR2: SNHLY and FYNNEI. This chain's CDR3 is CASSEGRGHRGYTF. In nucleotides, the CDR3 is TGTGCCAGCAGTGAAGGCAGGGGGCATCGGGGCTACACCTTC. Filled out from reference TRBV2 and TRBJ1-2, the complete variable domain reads EPEVTQTPSHQVTQMGQEVILRCVPISNHLYFYWYRQILGQKVEFLVSFYNNEISEKSEIFDDQFSVERPDGSNFTLKIRSTKLEDSAMYFCASSEGRGHRGYTFGSGTRLTVV.

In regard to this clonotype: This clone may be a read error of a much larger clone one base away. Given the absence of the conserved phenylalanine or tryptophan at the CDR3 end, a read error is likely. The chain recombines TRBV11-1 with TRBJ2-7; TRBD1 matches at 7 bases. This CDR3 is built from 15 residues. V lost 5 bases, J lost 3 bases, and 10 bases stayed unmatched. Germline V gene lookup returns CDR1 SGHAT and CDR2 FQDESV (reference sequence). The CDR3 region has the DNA TGTGCCAGCAGCCCCATTGACAGGGCTAACTACGAGCAGTACGCC. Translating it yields CASSPIDRANYEQYA.

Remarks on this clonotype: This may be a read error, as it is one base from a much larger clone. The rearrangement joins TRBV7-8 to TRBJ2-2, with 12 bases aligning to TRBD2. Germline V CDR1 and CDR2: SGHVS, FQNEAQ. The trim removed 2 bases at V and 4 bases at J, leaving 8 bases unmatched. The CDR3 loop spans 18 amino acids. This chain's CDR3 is CASSLRLAGDRSTGELFF. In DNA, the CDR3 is TGTGCCAGCAGCTTAAGACTAGCGGGGGACAGGAGCACCGGGGAGCTGTTTTTT.